The 32 T cell receptor beta chains reported below all come from one sample, sequenced in a study of shared clonotypes between healthy human individuals. Produced via immunoSEQ multiplex PCR; TCRdb's table is partial and in-frame only. The repertoire holds roughly 1.4 million clones, with approximately 98.5% as singletons. Specimen: naive CD4+ T cells sorted from blood. The subset here: CD45RA+ positively selected. These receptors originate from a man under 40 in good health.

This chain links TRBV6-1 with TRBJ2-7, with 13 bases fitting TRBD2. The CDR3 runs to 15 residues. The germline V gene encodes CDR1 MNHNS and CDR2 SASEGT. With V trimmed by 6 bases and J by 2 bases, 4 bases remained unmatched. This CDR3 reads CASRQGLAGAYEQYF. CDR3 coding DNA: TGTGCCAGCAGACAAGGACTAGCGGGAGCCTACGAGCAGTACTTC.

The chain employs TRBV5-1 and TRBJ1-2; D possibly corresponds to TRBD1 (6 bases). There are 14 residues in the CDR3. Trimming took 0 bases from V and 4 from J, leaving 10 bases between them. Germline lookup yields CDR1 SGHRS and CDR2 YFSETQ. CDR3 in DNA: TGCGCCAGCAGCTTGGACAGGGTGGCCTATGGCTACACCTTC. Residues: CASSLDRVAYGYTF.

The gene calls are TRBV10-3 and TRBJ2-1; the D call may be TRBD1 or TRBD2 (5 bases each). Trimming left V 4 bases short and J 8 bases short, with 12 bases between. The CDR3 sequence is 13 residues long. Germline CDR1 ENHRY, CDR2 SYGVKD. The CDR3: CAISGGENHEQFF. The DNA of the CDR3 is TGTGCCATCAGTGGAGGGGAAAATCATGAGCAGTTCTTC.

The chain employs TRBV5-1 and TRBJ1-2; D is possibly TRBD1 (5 bases). Germline loops: CDR1 SGHRS, CDR2 YFSETQ. Trimming took off 4 bases at V and 2 bases at J, with 9 bases between the two ends. This CDR3 has 13 residues. Here the CDR3 reads CASSIRDNYGYTF. The CDR3 bases are TGCGCCAGCAGCATCCGGGACAACTATGGCTACACCTTC.

CDR3 in DNA: TGTGCCAGCAGCTCAGGCCCAAACGGTGGCTACACCTTC. Translating gives CASSSGPNGGYTF. The chain recombines TRBV7-8 with TRBJ1-2; D unclear. Germline CDR1 and CDR2: SGHVS and FQNEAQ. Trimming shortened V by 4 bases and J by 7 bases, and 13 bases separated the two germline ends. The CDR3 is 13 amino acids.

In nucleotides, the CDR3 is TGCGCCAGCTTGGAGGGTGGTAGCACAGATACGCAGTATTTT. It specifies CASLEGGSTDTQYF. The gene calls are TRBV5-1 and TRBJ2-3; TRBD2 is a possible D gene (6 bases). V was clipped by 7 bases and J by 0 bases, with 12 bases between them. In germline, CDR1 is SGHRS, CDR2 YFSETQ. The CDR3 spans 14 residues. Complete variable domain (other parts from reference TRBV5-1 and TRBJ2-3): KAGVTQTPRYLIKTRGQQVTLSCSPISGHRSVSWYQQTPGQGLQFLFEYFSETQRNKGNFPGRFSGRQFSNSRSEMNVSTLELGDSALYLCASLEGGSTDTQYFGPGTRLTVL.

The rearrangement joins TRBV5-5 to TRBJ2-3, with 9 positions matching TRBD2. The germline V gene encodes CDR1 SGHKS and CDR2 YYEKEE (reference sequence). V lost 0 bases and J lost 6; bases outside the gene matches: 14. This CDR3 has 18 amino acids. The chain's CDR3 is CASSLAGVAGASGDTQYF. DNA of the CDR3: TGTGCCAGCAGCTTGGCCGGGGTAGCGGGAGCCTCAGGGGATACGCAGTATTTT.

The rearrangement joins TRBV29-1 to TRBJ2-3; 8 bases match TRBD1. Per germline, CDR1 SQVTM and CDR2 ANQGSEA. Trimming took 5 bases from V and 7 from J; bases not matched to a gene: 11. The CDR3 totals 14 residues. CDR3: CSVLGQGASNTQYF. CDR3 nucleotides: TGCAGCGTTTTAGGGCAGGGGGCATCGAATACGCAGTATTTT.

J is TRBJ2-1 and V is TRBV5-1, with 7 bases fitting TRBD1. The J segment lost 5 bases and the V segment lost 3 bases, leaving 8 bases of the junction unmatched. This CDR3 is 15 amino acids long. CDR1 and CDR2 from the germline V gene are SGHRS and YFSETQ. This CDR3 is CASSSDRNLDNEQFF. In DNA, the CDR3 is TGCGCCAGCAGCTCGGACAGGAACCTCGACAATGAGCAGTTCTTC.

The rearrangement joins TRBV6-1 to TRBJ2-7, with 7 positions matching TRBD1. V lost 8 bases, J lost 4 bases, and 5 bases stayed unmatched. Germline V gene sequence: CDR1 MNHNS, CDR2 SASEGT. The CDR3 sequence is 12 residues long. CDR3 amino acids: CASRTGEYEQYF. CDR3 sequence (DNA): TGTGCCAGCCGGACAGGCGAATACGAGCAGTACTTC.

The chain combines TRBV5-4 with TRBJ2-3, with TRBD2 matching over 8 bases. This CDR3 contains 15 residues. CDR1 and CDR2 (germline): SGHNT, YYREEE (reference sequence). After removal of 0 bases from V and 2 bases from J, the junction contained 2 bases not matched to a gene. The CDR3 bases are TGTGCCAGCAGCTTGGTAGCGGGGTACACAGATACGCAGTATTTT. It is translated as CASSLVAGYTDTQYF.

Comment on this clone: This sample includes further DNA sequences coding for the same CDR3. The chain joins TRBV9 to TRBJ2-1, with no clear D. V lost 0 bases and J lost 0, with 7 bases in between. This CDR3 has 15 residues. Germline CDR1 and CDR2: SGDLS and YYNGEE. The CDR3, as DNA: TGTGCCAGCAGCGTAGACAGCAACTCCTACAATGAGCAGTTCTTC. Amino acids: CASSVDSNSYNEQFF.

Points on this clone: Additional DNA sequences in this sample encode the identical CDR3. This sequence joins TRBV2 and TRBJ2-7, with a tentative D call TRBD2 (6 bases). The V gene's germline CDR1 is SNHLY and CDR2 FYNNEI. This CDR3 has 11 amino acids. The V gene lost 8 bases and the J gene lost 2 bases, with 7 bases spanning the gap. CDR3 sequence reads: CASGRTYEQYF. For the CDR3, the DNA is TGTGCCAGCGGGAGGACCTACGAGCAGTACTTC.

The count of this clone is one. The chain couples TRBV7-8 to TRBJ1-5; D call uncertain. V was shortened by 5 bases and J by 7 bases, with 15 bases between the two germline ends. The germline V gene encodes CDR1 SGHVS and CDR2 FQNEAQ. The length of the CDR3 is 14 residues. CDR3 DNA sequence: TGTGCCAGCAGCGGACGGAGCTTAGGGCAGCCCCAGCATTTT. Its protein is CASSGRSLGQPQHF.

The chain combines TRBV27 with TRBJ1-1, with D hard to call. The V and J ends lost 0 bases and 5 bases respectively, with 10 bases between them. The CDR3 is made up of 14 amino acids. Germline CDR1 reads MNHEY; CDR2 reads SMNVEV (reference sequence). The CDR3 reads CASSLSQLATEAFF. Here the CDR3 DNA reads TGTGCCAGCAGTTTATCACAGCTAGCGACTGAAGCTTTCTTT.

CDR3 in DNA: TGTGCCAGCAGTCCTTGGGGACAGGGGGCCTACGAGCAGTACTTC. Translating it yields CASSPWGQGAYEQYF. The V gene is TRBV28, the J gene TRBJ2-7; 11 positions agree with TRBD1. J gave up 2 bases and V 5 bases, and 5 bases lay outside the gene matches. Germline V lookup: CDR1 MDHEN, CDR2 SYDVKM. This CDR3 contains 15 residues. The full variable domain, completed using reference TRBV28 and TRBJ2-7, is DVKVTQSSRYLVKRTGEKVFLECVQDMDHENMFWYRQDPGLGLRLIYFSYDVKMKEKGDIPEGYSVSREKKERFSLILESASTNQTSMYLCASSPWGQGAYEQYFGPGTRLTVT.

This chain joins TRBV5-1 and TRBJ1-1; tentative D call: TRBD1 (5 bases). The CDR3 totals 15 residues. CDR1 and CDR2 (germline): SGHRS, YFSETQ. V lost 1 base to trimming and J lost 1 base, with 11 bases between them. The CDR3 loop is CASSLLGQKNTEAFF. The CDR3 DNA reads TGCGCCAGCAGCTTGTTGGGGCAGAAGAACACTGAAGCTTTCTTT.

The V call is TRBV10-3, the J call TRBJ1-1; D gene unclear. Germline CDR1 ENHRY, CDR2 SYGVKD. The germline V and J ends were trimmed by 10 bases and 4 bases, with 10 bases remaining between them. The CDR3 is 11 amino acids. CDR3 bases: TGTGCCACCTATTCGGCCACTGAAGCTTTCTTT. This encodes CATYSATEAFF.

CDR3 sequence: CASSPGGSTDTQYF. In DNA, the CDR3 is TGTGCCAGCAGCCCAGGGGGCAGCACAGATACGCAGTATTTT. The chain recombines TRBV9 with TRBJ2-3; TRBD1 aligns across 8 bases. V was pared by 4 bases and J by 0 bases, with 1 base of the junction left unmatched. This CDR3 region has 14 residues. Germline V gives CDR1 SGDLS, CDR2 YYNGEE. The full variable domain, completed using reference TRBV9 and TRBJ2-3, is DSGVTQTPKHLITATGQRVTLRCSPRSGDLSVYWYQQSLDQGLQFLIQYYNGEERAKGNILERFSAQQFPDLHSELNLSSLELGDSALYFCASSPGGSTDTQYFGPGTRLTVL.

This chain links TRBV5-1 with TRBJ2-3, with D perhaps matching TRBD2 (5 bases). Trimming took off 6 bases at V and 2 bases at J, with 13 bases between the two ends. The CDR3 consists of 14 residues. Germline V lookup: CDR1 SGHRS, CDR2 YFSETQ. Written as DNA, the CDR3 is TGCGCCAGCACCCTAGCCGGCTACACAGATACGCAGTATTTT. It encodes CASTLAGYTDTQYF.

The chain couples TRBV7-9 to TRBJ2-7; TRBD2 agrees at 9 bases. J lost 4 bases, V lost 5 bases, and 6 bases had no gene match. In germline, CDR1 is SEHNR, CDR2 FQNEAQ (reference sequence). This CDR3 is 14 amino acids long. CDR3 coding DNA: TGTGCCAGCAGCCCGTATAGCGGGAGTTACGAGCAGTACTTC. Protein: CASSPYSGSYEQYF.

The chain employs TRBV5-4 and TRBJ2-4; D gene ambiguous. With 2 bases removed from V and 6 bases from J, the gap between germline ends came to 15 bases. In germline, CDR1 is SGHNT, CDR2 YYREEE (reference sequence). The CDR3 length is 15 residues. CDR3 bases: TGTGCCAGCAGCTTTGGTGACCCCTCCGGAAACATTCAGTACTTC. The encoded protein is CASSFGDPSGNIQYF.

This clone has a single count. The rearrangement uses TRBV29-1 and TRBJ2-2; 10 nucleotides agree with TRBD2. The germline V gene has CDR1 SQVTM and CDR2 ANQGSEA. The CDR3 has 14 residues. V shed 6 bases and J 4 bases; nucleotides not matched to a gene: 5. The CDR3 is CSVLAGAGTGELFF. CDR3 sequence (DNA): TGCAGCGTGCTAGCGGGAGCAGGCACCGGGGAGCTGTTTTTT.

The chain recombines TRBV6-4 with TRBJ1-5, with D hard to call. CDR1 and CDR2 from the germline V gene are MRHNA and SNTAGT. The CDR3 is 15 amino acids. V lost 4 bases and J 1 base, leaving 11 bases between the germline ends. This chain's CDR3 is CASSVEASSNQPQHF. For the CDR3, the DNA is TGTGCCAGCAGTGTAGAAGCGTCGAGCAATCAGCCCCAGCATTTT.

The J gene is TRBJ2-2, the V gene TRBV29-1, with TRBD2 matching over 9 bases. This CDR3 has 13 residues. Germline values: CDR1 SQVTM, CDR2 ANQGSEA. CDR3 in DNA: TGCAGTGGTAGCGGGAGAGTTCGTGGGGAGCTGTTTTTT. It is translated as CSGSGRVRGELFF.

V usage is TRBV7-8 and J usage is TRBJ2-1, with a possible D match to TRBD2 (7 bases). CDR3 size: 15 residues. V gave up 4 bases and J gave up 7 bases, with 17 bases separating them. Germline V gene lookup returns CDR1 SGHVS and CDR2 FQNEAQ. The CDR3 region has the DNA TGTGCCAGCAGCTGGCGCGGGGGCTGGGATAATGAGCAGTTCTTC. Residues: CASSWRGGWDNEQFF.

The chain is built from TRBV4-3 and TRBJ2-7; the match to TRBD2 covers 7 bases. The CDR3 consists of 14 residues. Trimming removed 4 bases from V and 4 bases from J; junction bases left unmatched: 7. The V gene's germline CDR1 is LGHNA and CDR2 YSLEER. The CDR3 nucleotides read TGCGCCAGCAGCCCAGGACGGGGGGTTTACGAGCAGTACTTC. Its translation: CASSPGRGVYEQYF.

CDR3 sequence reads: CASRSGRLGPKKHQETQYF. The DNA of the CDR3 is TGTGCCAGCAGGAGCGGTCGACTAGGACCTAAAAAACACCAAGAGACCCAGTACTTC. The chain has TRBV5-4 and TRBJ2-5, with D perhaps TRBD2 (6 bases). Germline V gene data show CDR1 as SGHNT and CDR2 as YYREEE (reference sequence). The CDR3 is made up of 19 amino acids. Trimming pared 5 bases from V and 0 bases from J, leaving 26 bases between. The whole variable domain, remainder taken from reference TRBV5-4 and TRBJ2-5, is ETGVTQSPTHLIKTRGQQVTLRCSSQSGHNTVSWYQQALGQGPQFIFQYYREEENGRGNFPPRFSGLQFPNYSSELNVNALELDDSALYLCASRSGRLGPKKHQETQYFGPGTRLLVL.

This clone was found once. This rearrangement joins TRBV10-3 to TRBJ2-1; D possibly corresponds to TRBD2 (6 bases). Germline V CDR1 and CDR2: ENHRY, SYGVKD. This CDR3 spans 13 amino acids. Trimming removed 7 bases from V and 3 bases from J, with 10 bases in between. CDR3 loop: CAIMASDYNEQFF. CDR3 sequence (DNA): TGTGCCATCATGGCTAGCGACTACAATGAGCAGTTCTTC.

V and J are TRBV4-2 and TRBJ2-2; perhaps TRBD1 as D (6 bases). Deletions cut 0 bases from V and 5 bases from J, with 16 bases between. CDR3 length equals 17 residues. CDR1 and CDR2 (germline): LGHNA, YNFKEQ. The CDR3 sequence is CASSQDPHRVETGELFF. CDR3 DNA: TGTGCCAGCAGCCAAGACCCCCACAGGGTTGAGACCGGGGAGCTGTTTTTT.

This chain uses TRBV7-7 with TRBJ2-1; possible D gene TRBD2, 5 bases. The CDR3 runs 13 residues. Looked up from germline, CDR1 is SSHAT and CDR2 is FNYEAQ (reference sequence). V shed 6 bases and J shed 4 bases, with 10 bases lying between them. In nucleotides, the CDR3 is TGTGCCAGCAGTAGGGAGTCGTACAATGAGCAGTTCTTC. As protein: CASSRESYNEQFF.

This clone was picked up one time. This chain joins TRBV6-6 and TRBJ1-2; 10 bases are shared with TRBD1. The germline CDR1 and CDR2 sequences are MNHNY and SVGAGI (reference sequence). V gave up 5 bases and J gave up 6 bases; unmatched junction bases: 9. The CDR3 has 15 residues. The CDR3 protein is CASSAPGQGMDGYTF. The CDR3 nucleotides are TGTGCCAGCAGTGCCCCGGGACAGGGGATGGATGGCTACACCTTC.